This T cell receptor beta chain appears in the sequencing data of a study of cytomegalovirus exposure and HLA in healthy donors. As for the study in general: Of the donors genotyped, several hundred in all, around 77% fell in the Caucasian-associated ancestry cluster.

The study ran its PCR with 60 Vbeta and 13 Jbeta primers. Sequencing was performed with immunoSEQ multiplex PCR; in TCRdb, only in-frame clones are kept and a portion is missing. Of around 120,000 clones detected, under 90% appear once; the ten largest clones hold 7.5% to 9%. CDR1 is SGHDT, CDR2 YYEEEE, per germline. V was trimmed by 1 base and J by 5 bases, leaving 16 bases between them. The CDR3 loop spans 16 amino acids. The sample comprised PBMCs. This rearrangement joins TRBV5-6 to TRBJ1-5; D is possibly TRBD1 (5 bases). The TCR was taken from a female donor in good health and CMV-seropositive. CDR3 nucleotides: TGTGCCAGCAGCTTGTGGGGGGGTATTGGGTATCAGCCCCAGCATTTT. Its protein is CASSLWGGIGYQPQHF.